This T cell receptor beta chain originates from a study of OX40 agonist ivuxolimab in advanced cancers. Whole-study context: Partial responses, seen in three patients, involved one hepatocellular carcinoma and two cutaneous melanomas. Study-wide points: Among T cells, CD8+ cells averaged more expanded clones than CD4+ cells. The study observed clonal expansion of CD4+ and CD8+ blood T cells by week 6 at 0.1 to 3.0 mg/kg.

TCRdb's table, derived via immunoSEQ multiplex PCR, lists solely in-frame clones and lacks some. The data show fewer than 85,000 clones, roughly 91% seen once. For this clone: Its antigen is unknown.

Germline V gene lookup returns CDR1 LNHDA and CDR2 SQIVND (reference sequence). V was pared by 3 bases and J by 0 bases, with 8 bases between. This CDR3 has 15 residues. Sampling of blood occurred at baseline, cycle 4 day 1, and cycle 7 day 1. The TCR originated in an adult with an advanced solid tumor such as melanoma, head and neck, liver or kidney cancer. The gene calls are TRBV19 and TRBJ2-2; D remains unclear. The source was CD4+ or CD8+ T cells sorted from blood, collected in a trial of the OX40 agonist ivuxolimab. The chain's CDR3 is CASSISPANTGELFF. In DNA form, the CDR3 reads TGTGCCAGTAGTATTAGTCCCGCGAACACCGGGGAGCTGTTTTTT.